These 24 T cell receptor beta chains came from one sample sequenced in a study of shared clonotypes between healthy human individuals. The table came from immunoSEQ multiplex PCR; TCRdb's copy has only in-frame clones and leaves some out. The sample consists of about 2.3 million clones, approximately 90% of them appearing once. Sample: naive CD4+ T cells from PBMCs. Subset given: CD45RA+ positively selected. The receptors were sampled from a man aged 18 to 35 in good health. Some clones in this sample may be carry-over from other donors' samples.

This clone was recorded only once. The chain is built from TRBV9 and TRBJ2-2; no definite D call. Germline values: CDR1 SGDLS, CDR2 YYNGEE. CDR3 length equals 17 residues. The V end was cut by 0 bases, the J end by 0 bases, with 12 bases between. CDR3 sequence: CASSVEWGTANTGELFF. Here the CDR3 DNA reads TGTGCCAGCAGCGTAGAATGGGGAACCGCGAACACCGGGGAGCTGTTTTTT.

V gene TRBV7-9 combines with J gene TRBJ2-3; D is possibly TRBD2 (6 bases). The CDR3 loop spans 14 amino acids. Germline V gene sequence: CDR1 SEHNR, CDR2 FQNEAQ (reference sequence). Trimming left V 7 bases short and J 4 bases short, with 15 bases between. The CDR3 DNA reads TGTGCCAGCACCTGGGGGGACGGCGCAGATACGCAGTATTTT. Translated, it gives CASTWGDGADTQYF.

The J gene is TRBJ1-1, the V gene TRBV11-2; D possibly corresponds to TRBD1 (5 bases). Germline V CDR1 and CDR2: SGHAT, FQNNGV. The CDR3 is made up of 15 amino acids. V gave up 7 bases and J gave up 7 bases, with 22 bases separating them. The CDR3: CASNTVGGRAIEAFF. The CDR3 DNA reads TGTGCCAGCAACACCGTCGGGGGTCGGGCGATTGAAGCTTTCTTT. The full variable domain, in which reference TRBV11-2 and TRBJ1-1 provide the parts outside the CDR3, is EAGVAQSPRYKIIEKRQSVAFWCNPISGHATLYWYQQILGQGPKLLIQFQNNGVVDDSQLPKDRFSAERLKGVDSTLKIQPAKLEDSAVYLCASNTVGGRAIEAFFGQGTRLTVV.

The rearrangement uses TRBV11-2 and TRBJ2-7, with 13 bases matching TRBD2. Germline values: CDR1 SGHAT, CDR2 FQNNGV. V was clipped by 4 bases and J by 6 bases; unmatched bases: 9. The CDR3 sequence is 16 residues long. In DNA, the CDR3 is TGTGCCAGCAGCTACCTACTAGCGGGAGGGCCCACCGAGCAGTACTTC. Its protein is CASSYLLAGGPTEQYF.

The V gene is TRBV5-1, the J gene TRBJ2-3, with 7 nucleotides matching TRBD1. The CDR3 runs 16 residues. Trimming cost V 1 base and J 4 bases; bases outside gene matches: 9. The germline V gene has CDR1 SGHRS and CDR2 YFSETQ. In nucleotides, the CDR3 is TGCGCCAGCAGCTTGCTCGGGACAGCTACTCCAGATACGCAGTATTTT. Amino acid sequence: CASSLLGTATPDTQYF.

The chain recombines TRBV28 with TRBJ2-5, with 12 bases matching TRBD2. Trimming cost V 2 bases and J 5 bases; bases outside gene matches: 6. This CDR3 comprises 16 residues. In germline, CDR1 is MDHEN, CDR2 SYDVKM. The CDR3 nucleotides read TGTGCCAGCAGTTTAAGACTAGCGGGAGCCGGCGAGACCCAGTACTTC. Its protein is CASSLRLAGAGETQYF.

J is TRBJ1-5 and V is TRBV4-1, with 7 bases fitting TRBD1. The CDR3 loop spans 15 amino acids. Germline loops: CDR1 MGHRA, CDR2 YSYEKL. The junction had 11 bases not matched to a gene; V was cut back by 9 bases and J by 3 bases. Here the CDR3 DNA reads TGCGCCAGTCGACCCTCGGGACAGTTCAATCAGCCCCAGCATTTT. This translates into CASRPSGQFNQPQHF.

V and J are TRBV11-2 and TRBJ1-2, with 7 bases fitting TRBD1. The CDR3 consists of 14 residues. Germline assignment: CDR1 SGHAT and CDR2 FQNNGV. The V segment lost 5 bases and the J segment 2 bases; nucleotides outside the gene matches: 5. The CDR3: CASSQRTGNYGYTF. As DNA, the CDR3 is TGTGCCAGCAGCCAGCGGACAGGCAACTATGGCTACACCTTC.

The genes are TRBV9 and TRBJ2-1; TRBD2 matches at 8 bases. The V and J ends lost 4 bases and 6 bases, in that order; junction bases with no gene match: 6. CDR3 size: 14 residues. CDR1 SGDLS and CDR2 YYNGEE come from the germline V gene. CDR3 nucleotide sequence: TGTGCCAGCAGCCCCGGGAGGGGGAGCAATGAGCAGTTCTTC. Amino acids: CASSPGRGSNEQFF.

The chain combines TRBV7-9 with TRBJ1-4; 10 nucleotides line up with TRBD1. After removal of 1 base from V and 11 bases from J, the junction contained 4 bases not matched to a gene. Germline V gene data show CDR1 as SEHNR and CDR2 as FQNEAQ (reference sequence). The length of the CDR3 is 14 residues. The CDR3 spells CASSLGQGAEKLFF. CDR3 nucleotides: TGTGCCAGCAGCTTAGGACAGGGGGCAGAGAAACTGTTTTTT.

The DNA of the CDR3 is TGTGCCAGCAGCATTCAGGGAGAGATAGCCAAAAACATTCAGTACTTC. This gives the protein CASSIQGEIAKNIQYF. The gene calls are TRBV5-8 and TRBJ2-4, with D perhaps given as TRBD1 or TRBD2 (5 bases each). Trimming stripped 4 bases from V and 0 bases from J, with 14 bases between. CDR3 length: 16 amino acids. The germline V gene has CDR1 SGHTS and CDR2 YDEGEE.

The DNA for the CDR3 is TGCGCCAGCAGCTCTGGGACAGGGGGGGACGAGCAGTACTTC. This codes for CASSSGTGGDEQYF. This chain joins TRBV5-1 and TRBJ2-7; 11 bases are shared with TRBD1. J gave up 5 bases and V 3 bases, and 4 bases lay outside the gene matches. The CDR3 spans 14 residues. The germline CDR1 and CDR2 sequences are SGHRS and YFSETQ.

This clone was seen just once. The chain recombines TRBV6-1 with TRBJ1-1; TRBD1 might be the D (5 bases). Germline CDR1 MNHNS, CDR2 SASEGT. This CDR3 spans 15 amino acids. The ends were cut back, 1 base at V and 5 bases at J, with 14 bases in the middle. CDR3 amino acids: CASSEGGWGPTEAFF. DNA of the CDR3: TGTGCCAGCAGTGAAGGGGGGTGGGGCCCGACTGAAGCTTTCTTT.

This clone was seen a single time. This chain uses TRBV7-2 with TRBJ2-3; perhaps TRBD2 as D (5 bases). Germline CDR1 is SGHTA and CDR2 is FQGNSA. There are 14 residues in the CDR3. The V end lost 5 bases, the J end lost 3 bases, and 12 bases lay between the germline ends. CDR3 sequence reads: CASSNRGQTDTQYF. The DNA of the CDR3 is TGTGCCAGCAGCAACCGGGGTCAGACAGATACGCAGTATTTT.

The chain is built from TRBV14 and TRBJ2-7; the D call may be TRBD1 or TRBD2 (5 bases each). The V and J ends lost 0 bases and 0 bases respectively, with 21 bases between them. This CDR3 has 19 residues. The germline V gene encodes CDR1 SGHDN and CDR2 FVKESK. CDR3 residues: CASSQDITGTPDVSYEQYF. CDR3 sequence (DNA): TGTGCCAGCAGCCAAGATATAACCGGGACCCCGGACGTCTCCTACGAGCAGTACTTC.

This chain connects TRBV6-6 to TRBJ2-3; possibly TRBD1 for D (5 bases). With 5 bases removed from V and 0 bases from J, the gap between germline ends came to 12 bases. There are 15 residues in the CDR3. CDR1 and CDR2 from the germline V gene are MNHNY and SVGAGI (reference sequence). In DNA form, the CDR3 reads TGTGCCAGCAGTCAACGACAGCCTAGCACAGATACGCAGTATTTT. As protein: CASSQRQPSTDTQYF.

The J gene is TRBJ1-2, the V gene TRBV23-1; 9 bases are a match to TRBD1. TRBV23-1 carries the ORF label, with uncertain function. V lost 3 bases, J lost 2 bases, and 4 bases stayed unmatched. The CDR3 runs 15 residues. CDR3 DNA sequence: TGCGCCAGCAGTCACCCGGGACAGGGAAACTATGGCTACACCTTC. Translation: CASSHPGQGNYGYTF.

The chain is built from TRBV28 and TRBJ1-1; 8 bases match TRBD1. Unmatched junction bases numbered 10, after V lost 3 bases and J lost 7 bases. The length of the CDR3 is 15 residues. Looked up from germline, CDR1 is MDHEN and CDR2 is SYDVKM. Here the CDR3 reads CASSFATGERSEAFF. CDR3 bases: TGTGCCAGCAGTTTTGCGACAGGGGAAAGGAGTGAAGCTTTCTTT.

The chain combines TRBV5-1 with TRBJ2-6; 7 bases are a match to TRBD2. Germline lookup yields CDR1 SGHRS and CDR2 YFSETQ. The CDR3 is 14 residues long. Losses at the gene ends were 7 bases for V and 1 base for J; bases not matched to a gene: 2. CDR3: CASGRESGANVLTF. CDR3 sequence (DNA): TGCGCCAGCGGGAGGGAATCTGGGGCCAACGTCCTGACTTTC.

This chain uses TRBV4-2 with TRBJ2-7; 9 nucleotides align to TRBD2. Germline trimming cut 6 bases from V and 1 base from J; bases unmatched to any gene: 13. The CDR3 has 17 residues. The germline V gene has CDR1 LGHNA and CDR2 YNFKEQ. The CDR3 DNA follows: TGTGCCAGCAGGTCCAGTTTAGCGGGAGATCTTTCCTACGAGCAGTACTTC. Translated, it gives CASRSSLAGDLSYEQYF.

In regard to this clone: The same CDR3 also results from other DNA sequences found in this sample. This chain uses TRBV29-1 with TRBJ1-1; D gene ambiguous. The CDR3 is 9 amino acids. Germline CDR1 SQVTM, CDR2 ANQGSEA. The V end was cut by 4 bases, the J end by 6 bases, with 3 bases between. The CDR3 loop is CSVVPEAFF. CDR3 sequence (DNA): TGCAGCGTTGTACCTGAAGCTTTCTTT.

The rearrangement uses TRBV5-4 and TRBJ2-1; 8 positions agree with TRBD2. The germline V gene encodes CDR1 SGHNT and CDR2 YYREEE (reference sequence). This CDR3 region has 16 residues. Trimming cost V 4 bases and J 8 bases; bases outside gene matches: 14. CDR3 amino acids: CASSREGGLVRDEQFF. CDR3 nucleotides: TGTGCCAGCAGCCGGGAGGGGGGACTGGTTCGGGATGAGCAGTTCTTC.

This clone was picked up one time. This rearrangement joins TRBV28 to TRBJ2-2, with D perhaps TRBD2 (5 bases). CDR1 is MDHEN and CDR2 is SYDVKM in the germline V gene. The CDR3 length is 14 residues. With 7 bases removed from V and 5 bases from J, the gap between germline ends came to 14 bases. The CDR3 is CASTGFRGTGELFF. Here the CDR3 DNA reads TGTGCCAGCACGGGATTCCGTGGGACCGGGGAGCTGTTTTTT.

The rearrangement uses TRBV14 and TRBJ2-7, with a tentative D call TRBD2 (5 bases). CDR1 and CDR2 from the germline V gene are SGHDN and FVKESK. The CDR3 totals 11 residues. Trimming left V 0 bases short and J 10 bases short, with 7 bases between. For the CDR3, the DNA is TGTGCCAGCAGCCAAGAGAGGGTTCAGTACTTC. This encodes CASSQERVQYF.